Below are 32 T cell receptor beta chains sequenced from a single sample in a study of shared clonotypes between healthy human individuals. Produced via immunoSEQ multiplex PCR; TCRdb's table is partial and in-frame only. The data show around 500,000 clones, over 70% seen once. The sample consisted of PBMCs. These receptors all come from a woman between 40 and 55 years old in good health. Some clones in this sample may be carry-over from other donors' samples.

Concerning this clone itself: An end of the junction does not agree with germline; a read error may underlie this. The sample holds other DNA sequences that translate to the same CDR3. The chain links TRBV5-1 to TRBJ2-5; D ambiguous. The CDR3 contains 16 residues. The germline V gene encodes CDR1 SGHRS and CDR2 YFSETQ. The CDR3 DNA is TGCGCAAGCAGCTTGGGTGGGCAGGCAGGCGCGGAGACCCAGTACTTC. Translation gives CASSLGGQAGAETQYF.

V gene TRBV29-1 combines with J gene TRBJ1-1; no clear D. Deletions cut 4 bases from V and 2 bases from J, with 5 bases between. There are 11 residues in the CDR3. Germline loops: CDR1 SQVTM, CDR2 ANQGSEA. The CDR3 DNA follows: TGCAGCGTTGCCGTTAACACTGAAGCTTTCTTT. Amino acids: CSVAVNTEAFF.

CDR3 amino acids: CASTPSGLAGDQGYF. The DNA of the CDR3 is TGCGCCAGCACCCCGAGTGGACTAGCGGGAGATCAGGGGTACTTC. The chain joins TRBV10-2 to TRBJ2-7; 13 nucleotides align to TRBD2. V gave up 7 bases and J gave up 12 bases; unmatched junction bases: 15. The CDR3 has 15 residues. Per the germline V gene, CDR1 is WSHSY and CDR2 is SAAADI.

This clone was counted a few times. The chain combines TRBV2 with TRBJ2-3, with TRBD2 matching over 8 bases. The length of the CDR3 is 15 residues. The germline gives CDR1 SNHLY, CDR2 FYNNEI. V lost 3 bases to trimming and J lost 3 bases; unmatched junction nucleotides: 5. The CDR3 DNA is TGTGCCAGCAGTGATTTAGCGGGAATGACAGATACGCAGTATTTT. Its protein product is CASSDLAGMTDTQYF.

The V call is TRBV28, the J call TRBJ2-6, with 9 nucleotides matching TRBD1. The CDR3 has 20 residues. V was pared by 6 bases and J by 0 bases, with 15 bases of the junction left unmatched. Germline CDR1 reads MDHEN; CDR2 reads SYDVKM. The CDR3 here is CASSYRTWTGAASGANVLTF. In DNA, the CDR3 is TGTGCCAGCAGCTACCGGACGTGGACAGGGGCGGCCTCTGGGGCCAACGTCCTGACTTTC. Full variable domain (rest looked up from reference TRBV28 and TRBJ2-6): DVKVTQSSRYLVKRTGEKVFLECVQDMDHENMFWYRQDPGLGLRLIYFSYDVKMKEKGDIPEGYSVSREKKERFSLILESASTNQTSMYLCASSYRTWTGAASGANVLTFGAGSRLTVL.

In this sample, this clone turned up a few times. This sample also contains other DNA sequences that code for the same CDR3. The chain joins TRBV11-2 to TRBJ2-1, with D unclear. V lost 5 bases, J lost 4 bases, and 3 bases lay in between. The CDR3 length is 11 residues. Germline CDR1 reads SGHAT; CDR2 reads FQNNGV. The CDR3, as DNA: TGTGCCAGCAGCCCGTACAATGAGCAGTTCTTC. Amino acid sequence: CASSPYNEQFF.

The chain has TRBV7-3 and TRBJ2-1; 8 bases fit TRBD1. The CDR3 sequence is 14 residues long. Germline trimming cut 4 bases from V and 13 bases from J; bases unmatched to any gene: 12. Germline V gives CDR1 SGHTA, CDR2 FQGTGA. CDR3 sequence: CASSSGTGPGSQFF. The DNA of the CDR3 is TGTGCCAGCAGCTCGGGGACAGGCCCCGGTAGTCAGTTCTTC.

Comments on this clone: The likely explanation is a read error, given a far larger clone one base away. The sample carries other DNA sequences with the same CDR3. This sequence joins TRBV2 and TRBJ2-7; no reliable D call. The germline gives CDR1 SNHLY, CDR2 FYNNEI. This CDR3 region has 10 residues. V shed 9 bases and J shed 7 bases, with 10 bases lying between them. In DNA form, the CDR3 reads TGTGCCAGTAGTTTCCGGGAGCAGTACTTC. This encodes CASSFREQYF.

About this clone itself: A far larger clone is a single base away, which makes a read error likely. The CDR3, as DNA: TGTGCCTGGAGTTCGTATAGCAATCAGCCCCAGCATTTT. It specifies CAWSSYSNQPQHF. The chain has TRBV30 and TRBJ1-5, with no clear D. V lost 2 bases, J lost 0 bases, and 5 bases lay in between. The CDR3 is made up of 13 amino acids. Germline V CDR1 and CDR2: GTSNPN, SVGIG (reference sequence).

As regards this clone: A much larger clone lies a single base off, so this may be a read error. The sample contains more than one DNA sequence encoding this CDR3. The chain carries TRBV29-1 and TRBJ2-7; D is perhaps TRBD1 or TRBD2 (5 bases each). With 3 bases removed from V and 2 bases from J, the gap between germline ends came to 5 bases. The CDR3 runs 11 residues. The germline gives CDR1 SQVTM, CDR2 ANQGSEA. DNA of the CDR3: TGCAGCGTTGAGGGGGCCTACGAGCAGTACTTC. Encoded protein: CSVEGAYEQYF.

The rearrangement joins TRBV6-1 to TRBJ2-1; TRBD2 agrees at 9 bases. V gave up 5 bases and J gave up 6 bases; unmatched junction bases: 2. The CDR3 is 13 residues long. Germline CDR1 is MNHNS and CDR2 is SASEGT. The CDR3 region is CASSSSGSNEQFF. DNA for the CDR3: TGTGCCAGCAGTAGTAGCGGGAGCAATGAGCAGTTCTTC.

Note on this clone: A far larger clone is a single base away, which makes a read error likely. This CDR3 is also generated by other DNA sequences in the sample. V and J are TRBV9 and TRBJ2-7; 7 nucleotides match TRBD1. The CDR3 length is 15 residues. Germline V gives CDR1 SGDLS, CDR2 YYNGEE. The ends lost 2 bases at V and 7 bases at J; junction bases unmatched: 12. This CDR3 reads CASSVGDSPSREQYF. The CDR3 DNA is TGTGCCAGCAGCGTGGGGGACAGTCCTTCAAGGGAGCAGTACTTC.

J is TRBJ2-7 and V is TRBV7-2, with D hard to call. Deletions cut 1 base from V and 4 bases from J, with 2 bases between. This CDR3 spans 11 amino acids. CDR1 and CDR2 (germline): SGHTA, FQGNSA. The CDR3 DNA sequence: TGTGCCAGCAGCTTAGAGTACGAGCAGTACTTC. As protein: CASSLEYEQYF.

V usage is TRBV9 and J usage is TRBJ2-6; D unresolved. The CDR3 is 16 amino acids. The germline CDR1 and CDR2 sequences are SGDLS and YYNGEE. The V gene lost 0 bases and the J gene lost 0 bases, with 7 bases spanning the gap. DNA for the CDR3: TGTGCCAGCAGCGTAGCGGCGGACTCTGGGGCCAACGTCCTGACTTTC. It translates to CASSVAADSGANVLTF. The full variable domain, its missing parts supplied by reference TRBV9 and TRBJ2-6, is DSGVTQTPKHLITATGQRVTLRCSPRSGDLSVYWYQQSLDQGLQFLIQYYNGEERAKGNILERFSAQQFPDLHSELNLSSLELGDSALYFCASSVAADSGANVLTFGAGSRLTVL.

A word on this clone: This likely came from a read error, as a far larger clone is one base away. The chain has TRBV5-4 and TRBJ1-1; unclear D gene. CDR3 length: 16 amino acids. Germline CDR1 is SGHNT and CDR2 is YYREEE (reference sequence). The CDR3 loop is CAGSFEVDKMNTEAFF. The CDR3 nucleotides are TGTGCCGGCAGCTTCGAGGTAGATAAAATGAACACTGAAGCTTTCTTT.

The V call is TRBV6-6, the J call TRBJ2-7; 13 positions match TRBD2. Germline V gene sequence: CDR1 MNHNY, CDR2 SVGAGI (reference sequence). V shed 6 bases, J shed 2 bases, and the junction held 7 bases outside the gene matches. This CDR3 has 16 residues. CDR3 in amino acids: CASSRGLAGFAYEQYF. CDR3 DNA sequence: TGTGCCAGCAGCCGGGGACTAGCGGGATTCGCCTACGAGCAGTACTTC.

This clone was seen only a few times. The V and J genes are TRBV18 and TRBJ2-1; 10 nucleotides line up with TRBD1. The length of the CDR3 is 16 residues. The V gene's germline CDR1 is KGHSH and CDR2 LQKENI. Germline trimming cut 3 bases from V and 3 bases from J; bases unmatched to any gene: 5. CDR3 region: CASSPTGGLSYNEQFF. In DNA, the CDR3 is TGTGCCAGCTCACCGACAGGGGGCCTAAGCTACAATGAGCAGTTCTTC.

V and J are TRBV2 and TRBJ2-3; D not resolved. This CDR3 region has 12 residues. Germline values: CDR1 SNHLY, CDR2 FYNNEI. V dropped 8 bases and J dropped 1 base, with 7 bases sitting between them. As DNA, the CDR3 is TGTGCCAGCGGGCAGGGCACAGATACGCAGTATTTT. This translates into CASGQGTDTQYF.

This sequence joins TRBV15 and TRBJ2-7; the D is unclear. The germline V gene encodes CDR1 LNHNV and CDR2 YYDKDF (reference sequence). With 4 bases removed from V and 7 bases from J, the gap between germline ends came to 14 bases. This CDR3 is 13 amino acids long. CDR3 protein: CATSTMSAGEQYF. The CDR3 nucleotides are TGTGCCACCAGCACAATGTCCGCCGGAGAGCAGTACTTC.

This clone was detected a few times. The chain couples TRBV2 to TRBJ2-1; D unresolved. The germline V gene has CDR1 SNHLY and CDR2 FYNNEI. Trimming removed 1 base at V and 10 bases at J, with 11 bases between. The CDR3 totals 13 residues. Written as DNA, the CDR3 is TGTGCCAGCAGTGAAGGGGAAGCAACCGAGCAGTTCTTC. This sequence encodes CASSEGEATEQFF.

The gene calls are TRBV7-8 and TRBJ1-1, with no clear D. Between the trimmed V and J ends, which lost 2 bases and 0 bases, there was a span of 7 bases. The CDR3 spans 14 residues. Looked up from germline, CDR1 is SGHVS and CDR2 is FQNEAQ. The chain's CDR3 is CASSLLGMNTEAFF. The CDR3 region has the DNA TGTGCCAGCAGCTTATTGGGGATGAACACTGAAGCTTTCTTT.

As to this clone: A read error may account for a junction end that differs from germline. The chain uses TRBV29-1 and TRBJ1-2; D remains ambiguous. CDR3 length equals 14 residues. The V gene's germline CDR1 is SQVTM and CDR2 ANQGSEA. CDR3 sequence (DNA): TGCAGCTTTGAAAAGTCAGGACTAGGCTATGGCTACACCTTC. Encoded protein: CSFEKSGLGYGYTF. Based on the CDR3 plus reference TRBV29-1 and TRBJ1-2, the full variable domain is SAVISQKPSRDICQRGTSLTIQCQVDSQVTMMFWYRQQPGQSLTLIATANQGSEATYESGFVIDKFPISRPNLTFSTLTVSNMSPEDSSIYLCSFEKSGLGYGYTFGSGTRLTVV.

On this clone: A far bigger clonotype differs at one base, so this is likely a read error. The CDR3 sequence is CASNERIPNTEAFF. The CDR3 DNA is TGCGCCAGCAACGAAAGGATCCCGAACACTGAAGCTTTCTTT. This chain joins TRBV5-1 and TRBJ1-1; D is uncertain. CDR1 and CDR2 (germline): SGHRS, YFSETQ. V was trimmed by 6 bases and J by 1 base, leaving 13 bases between them. This CDR3 comprises 14 residues.

The genes are TRBV7-2 and TRBJ2-5; 9 nucleotides line up with TRBD2. This CDR3 is built from 15 residues. Trimming cost V 3 bases and J 1 base; bases outside gene matches: 3. Germline CDR1 reads SGHTA; CDR2 reads FQGNSA. The CDR3 bases are TGTGCCAGCAGCTTTGCTAGCGGGGTCCAAGAGACCCAGTACTTC. This encodes CASSFASGVQETQYF.

This chain joins TRBV7-6 and TRBJ2-1; TRBD2 aligns across 8 bases. Germline-derived CDR1 and CDR2 are SGHVS and FNYEAQ. V was clipped by 6 bases and J by 7 bases; unmatched bases: 14. This CDR3 comprises 16 residues. The CDR3 DNA follows: TGTGCCAGCAGACCTAGATGGGCGGGAGGAGGGAATGAGCAGTTCTTC. Translating it yields CASRPRWAGGGNEQFF.

J is TRBJ1-4 and V is TRBV19; D is unclear. Germline lookup yields CDR1 LNHDA and CDR2 SQIVND (reference sequence). The CDR3 contains 14 residues. V shed 4 bases and J shed 0 bases, with 6 bases lying between them. CDR3 amino acids: CASSTGATNEKLFF. For the CDR3, the DNA is TGTGCCAGTAGTACAGGAGCAACTAATGAAAAACTGTTTTTT.

The chain combines TRBV29-1 with TRBJ1-1, with D possibly TRBD1 on 6 matching bases. Germline CDR1 is SQVTM and CDR2 is ANQGSEA. CDR3 length: 13 residues. With 3 bases removed from V and 1 base from J, the gap between germline ends came to 9 bases. The CDR3 sequence is CSVEPTGNTEAFF. Here the CDR3 DNA reads TGCAGCGTTGAGCCGACAGGGAACACTGAAGCTTTCTTT. The full variable domain, its missing parts supplied by reference TRBV29-1 and TRBJ1-1, is SAVISQKPSRDICQRGTSLTIQCQVDSQVTMMFWYRQQPGQSLTLIATANQGSEATYESGFVIDKFPISRPNLTFSTLTVSNMSPEDSSIYLCSVEPTGNTEAFFGQGTRLTVV.

The chain is built from TRBV5-6 and TRBJ1-4; D is ambiguous. Trimming pared 5 bases from V and 0 bases from J, leaving 11 bases between. Germline V gives CDR1 SGHDT, CDR2 YYEEEE. This CDR3 is built from 15 residues. The CDR3 DNA sequence: TGTGCCAGCAGGGCTAACGTTGCAACTAATGAAAAACTGTTTTTT. Translating it yields CASRANVATNEKLFF.

Comments on this clone: This probably arose from a read error, given a far larger clone one base away. The chain employs TRBV30 and TRBJ2-2; possible D gene TRBD1, 6 bases. CDR3 size: 12 residues. CDR1 is GTSNPN, CDR2 SVGIG, per germline (reference sequence). The ends were cut back, 5 bases at V and 7 bases at J, with 11 bases in the middle. Written as DNA, the CDR3 is TGTGCCTGGTCGTGGGACATCGGGGAGCTGTTTTTT. Amino acids: CAWSWDIGELFF.

CDR3 residues: CASTIAAVFDNQPQHF. The CDR3 DNA follows: TGTGCCAGCACAATCGCGGCTGTCTTTGACAATCAGCCCCAGCATTTT. The genes are TRBV9 and TRBJ1-5; D ambiguous. Germline V gene lookup returns CDR1 SGDLS and CDR2 YYNGEE. The CDR3 covers 16 residues. V was shortened by 6 bases and J by 3 bases, with 19 bases between the two germline ends.

The CDR3 nucleotides are TGTGCCAGCAGCCACGGTCCACAACAGGGTTACGAGCAGTACTTC. Residues: CASSHGPQQGYEQYF. The J gene is TRBJ2-7, the V gene TRBV7-9, with D possibly TRBD1 on 6 matching bases. The CDR3 runs to 15 residues. Germline V gene sequence: CDR1 SEHNR, CDR2 FQNEAQ (reference sequence). The ends were cut back, 5 bases at V and 4 bases at J, with 18 bases in the middle.

The chain has TRBV5-1 and TRBJ2-7, with D hard to call. In germline, CDR1 is SGHRS, CDR2 YFSETQ. Trimming shortened V by 4 bases and J by 4 bases, and 12 bases separated the two germline ends. The CDR3 spans 13 residues. CDR3 sequence: CASSPNFGYEQYF. The CDR3 DNA follows: TGCGCCAGCAGCCCGAATTTTGGGTACGAGCAGTACTTC.